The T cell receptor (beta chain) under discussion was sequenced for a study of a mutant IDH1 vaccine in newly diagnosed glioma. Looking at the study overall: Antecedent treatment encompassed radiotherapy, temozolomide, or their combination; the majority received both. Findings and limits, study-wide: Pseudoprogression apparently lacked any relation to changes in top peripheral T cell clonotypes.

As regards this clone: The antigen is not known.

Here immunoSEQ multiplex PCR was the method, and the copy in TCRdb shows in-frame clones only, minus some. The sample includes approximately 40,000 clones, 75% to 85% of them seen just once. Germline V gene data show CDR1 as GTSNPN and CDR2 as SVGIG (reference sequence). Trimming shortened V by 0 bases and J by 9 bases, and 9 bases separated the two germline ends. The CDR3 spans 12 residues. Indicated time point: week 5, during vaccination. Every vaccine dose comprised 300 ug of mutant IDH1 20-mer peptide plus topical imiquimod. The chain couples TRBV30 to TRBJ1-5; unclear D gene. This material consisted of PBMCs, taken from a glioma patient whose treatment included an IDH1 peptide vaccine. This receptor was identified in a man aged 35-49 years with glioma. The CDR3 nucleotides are TGTGCCTGGAGTGTTCAGATCGGGCCCCAGCATTTT. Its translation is CAWSVQIGPQHF.